This entry lists 13 T cell receptor beta chains sequenced from one sample in a study of neurological immune-mediated disorders. TCRdb passed the 5' RACE reads through MiXCR, listing each CDR3 protein once. The table records about 48,000 distinct CDR3 sequences, 10% of them present only once. Sequencing used PBMCs. These receptors were obtained from a woman aged 35 to 49 with HTLV-1-associated myelopathy (HAM/TSP).

The table lists this clonotype with many counts. V gene TRBV7-6 combines with J gene TRBJ2-7; 9 nucleotides align to TRBD1. V lost 4 bases to trimming and J lost 1 base; unmatched junction nucleotides: 2. CDR1 is SGHVS and CDR2 is FNYEAQ in the germline V gene. CDR3 length equals 14 residues. CDR3 bases: TGTGCCAGCAGCTCCGGACAGGGGTCCTACGAGCAGTACTTC. It translates to CASSSGQGSYEQYF.

This chain uses TRBV5-1 with TRBJ2-1; D gene ambiguous. Germline-derived CDR1 and CDR2 are SGHRS and YFSETQ. The CDR3 loop spans 13 amino acids. Trimming took off 3 bases at V and 8 bases at J, with 12 bases between the two ends. The CDR3 is CASSWLGWDEQFF. The CDR3 DNA reads TGCGCCAGCAGCTGGTTGGGATGGGATGAGCAGTTCTTC.

This clonotype came up once. A read error may be the cause here, since a much bigger clone is one base away. The chain has TRBV2 and TRBJ1-1; D is ambiguous. The CDR3 is 14 residues long. Germline loops: CDR1 SNHLY, CDR2 FYNNEI. Deletions cut 5 bases from V and 5 bases from J, with 15 bases between. CDR3 region: CASSLNMAGTEAFF. In DNA, the CDR3 is TGTGCCAGCAGTCTGAACATGGCAGGAACTGAAGCTTTCTTT.

This chain links TRBV12-3 or TRBV12-4 with TRBJ2-7; D perhaps matches TRBD2 (6 bases). V lost 3 bases to trimming and J lost 6 bases, with 6 bases between them. The CDR3 contains 11 residues. CDR3 loop: CASSFGGEQYF. The CDR3 nucleotides read TGTGCCAGCAGTTTCGGGGGCGAGCAGTACTTC.

This clonotype was found many times. V gene TRBV5-1 combines with J gene TRBJ2-1; perhaps TRBD2 as D (6 bases). The V and J ends lost 0 bases and 8 bases respectively, with 18 bases between them. The CDR3 has 16 amino acids. Germline V CDR1 and CDR2: SGHRS, YFSETQ. In DNA, the CDR3 is TGCGCCAGCAGCTTGGCCGTTACAGATGGAGGGTATGAGCAGTTCTTC. Translated, it gives CASSLAVTDGGYEQFF.

The CDR3 protein is CASSEYTGGEAFF. The DNA of the CDR3 is TGTGCCAGCAGTGAATATACGGGGGGTGAAGCTTTCTTT. The chain has TRBV25-1 and TRBJ1-1, with a tentative D call TRBD1 (5 bases). The length of the CDR3 is 13 residues. The V and J ends lost 0 bases and 7 bases respectively, with 9 bases between them. The germline gives CDR1 MGHDK, CDR2 SYGVNS. Supplemented by reference TRBV25-1 and TRBJ1-1, the full variable domain reads EADIYQTPRYLVIGTGKKITLECSQTMGHDKMYWYQQDPGMELHLIHYSYGVNSTEKGDLSSESTVSRIRTEHFPLTLESARPSHTSQYLCASSEYTGGEAFFGQGTRLTVV.

This clonotype was recorded at least ten times. The CDR3 spells CASSEQVQFYEQYF. CDR3 coding DNA: TGCGCCAGCAGTGAACAGGTCCAGTTCTACGAGCAGTACTTC. The J gene is TRBJ2-7, the V gene TRBV10-2; a possible D gene is TRBD1 (5 bases). Germline assignment: CDR1 WSHSY and CDR2 SAAADI. Trimming removed 3 bases from V and 3 bases from J, with 12 bases in between. The CDR3 extends over 14 amino acids.

Only one count was recorded for this clonotype. Being one base from a much bigger clone, this may be a read error. The CDR3 reads CASSTNRDGAYEKYF. The DNA for the CDR3 is TGTGCCAGCAGCACCAACCGGGACGGAGCCTACGAGAAGTACTTC. The chain employs TRBV9 and TRBJ2-7; the D gene could be TRBD1 or TRBD2 (5 bases each). CDR3 length: 15 residues. Germline V gene data show CDR1 as SGDLS and CDR2 as YYNGEE.

Many counts were recorded for this clonotype. The CDR3 coding sequence is TGTGCCAGCAGCTCCGGAGGACTTACGAACACCGGGGAGCTGTTTTTT. As protein: CASSSGGLTNTGELFF. The chain carries TRBV11-3 and TRBJ2-2; D is possibly TRBD2 (5 bases). V lost 4 bases and J lost 0, with 12 bases in between. CDR1 and CDR2 from the germline V gene are SGHNT and YENEEA. This CDR3 contains 16 residues.

This clonotype was counted many times. This chain connects TRBV5-1 to TRBJ2-2; 7 bases are a match to TRBD1. J gave up 2 bases and V 0 bases, and 1 base lay outside the gene matches. The CDR3 totals 15 residues. Germline CDR1 and CDR2: SGHRS and YFSETQ. The CDR3 loop is CASSLGTGNTGELFF. As DNA, the CDR3 is TGCGCCAGCAGCTTGGGGACAGGAAACACCGGGGAGCTGTTTTTT.

The chain is built from TRBV6-6 and TRBJ1-2; a weak D match, TRBD1 (5 bases). Germline loops: CDR1 MNHNY, CDR2 SVGAGI (reference sequence). V shed 7 bases and J shed 2 bases, with 20 bases lying between them. CDR3 length: 16 residues. CDR3 residues: CASTYPVQGGNYGYTF. The CDR3 coding sequence is TGTGCCAGCACGTACCCTGTGCAGGGAGGGAACTATGGCTACACCTTC.

This clonotype was seen at least ten times. The chain employs TRBV3-1 and TRBJ2-7; D remains unclear. V was trimmed by 6 bases and J by 0 bases, leaving 9 bases between them. Germline-derived CDR1 and CDR2 are LGHDT and YNNKEL (reference sequence). The CDR3 consists of 13 residues. The CDR3 region is CASSPEYSYEQYF. As DNA, the CDR3 is TGTGCCAGCAGTCCAGAGTACTCCTACGAGCAGTACTTC.

This clonotype was recorded many times. The chain is built from TRBV4-3 and TRBJ1-5, with D unclear. V dropped 0 bases and J dropped 6 bases, with 6 bases sitting between them. The CDR3 length is 13 residues. CDR1 and CDR2 (germline): LGHNA, YSLEER. The CDR3 sequence is CASSQDPIQPQHF. The CDR3 nucleotides read TGCGCCAGCAGCCAAGATCCTATTCAGCCCCAGCATTTT.